This is a list of T cell receptor beta chains from one sample in a study of shared clonotypes between healthy human individuals. Clones were sequenced by immunoSEQ multiplex PCR, and TCRdb holds only the in-frame ones, with some missing. The sample consists of about 700,000 clones, around 92% of them appearing once. Sequencing used naive CD8+ T cells sorted from blood. Receptors originate from a man aged 25-40 years in good health. Both conserved end residues are part of each CDR3. A D gene is named only where the DNA matches it firmly. Size tells how often a clone was seen (once, few, many) or the class of an expanded clone, and some rows leave it out.

clone size: NA; V gene: TRBV6-1; D gene: NA; J gene: TRBJ2-2; CDR3 DNA: TGTGCCAGCAGTGAAGAGTCCGTGGGTTCCGGGGAGCTGTTTTTT; CDR3 protein: CASSEESVGSGELFF
clone size: once; V gene: TRBV15; D gene: NA; J gene: TRBJ1-1; CDR3 DNA: TGTGCCACCAGCACTCCCACAGGGTGGGACACTGAAGCTTTCTTT; CDR3 protein: CATSTPTGWDTEAFF
clone size: NA; V gene: TRBV21-1; D gene: NA; J gene: TRBJ2-3; CDR3 DNA: TGTGCCAGCAGCGGACGGGACTTCCTCACAGATACGCAGTATTTT; CDR3 protein: CASSGRDFLTDTQYF
clone size: NA; V gene: TRBV14; D gene: TRBD1; J gene: TRBJ1-2; CDR3 DNA: TGTGCCAGCAGCCTCATCCGGACAGGGGTCTATGGCTACACCTTC; CDR3 protein: CASSLIRTGVYGYTF
clone size: NA; V gene: TRBV29-1; D gene: TRBD1; J gene: TRBJ2-7; CDR3 DNA: TGCAGCGTCCTTGGGACAGGGGACGCCGACGAGCAGTACTTC; CDR3 protein: CSVLGTGDADEQYF
clone size: NA; V gene: TRBV11-3; D gene: NA; J gene: TRBJ2-1; CDR3 DNA: TGTGCCAGCAGTGGAGAGCGGGTGGGAAACTACAATGAGCAGTTCTTC; CDR3 protein: CASSGERVGNYNEQFF
clone size: NA; V gene: TRBV11-3; D gene: NA; J gene: TRBJ1-6; CDR3 DNA: TGTGCCAGCTTAAGTTCACCCCTCCACTTT; CDR3 protein: CASLSSPLHF
clone size: NA; V gene: TRBV6-5; D gene: NA; J gene: TRBJ1-4; CDR3 DNA: TGTGCCAGCAGTTTGGTTGGGACTGTAGATGAAAAACTGTTTTTT; CDR3 protein: CASSLVGTVDEKLFF
clone size: NA; V gene: TRBV7-6; D gene: TRBD1; J gene: TRBJ1-2; CDR3 DNA: TGTGCCAGCAGCTCCGGACAGGACTATGGCTACACCTTC; CDR3 protein: CASSSGQDYGYTF
clone size: NA; V gene: TRBV4-1; D gene: NA; J gene: TRBJ1-4; CDR3 DNA: TGCGCCAGCAGCCAATGGGCCAGCCCAGATGAAAAACTGTTTTTT; CDR3 protein: CASSQWASPDEKLFF
clone size: NA; V gene: TRBV29-1; D gene: NA; J gene: TRBJ2-7; CDR3 DNA: TGCAGCGTTGAAGATTATAGCGGTGGGACCTACGAGCAGTACTTC; CDR3 protein: CSVEDYSGGTYEQYF
clone size: once; V gene: TRBV19; D gene: TRBD1; J gene: TRBJ2-3; CDR3 DNA: TGTGCCAGTAGTTCCACAGGGGCCCCCACAGATACGCAGTATTTT; CDR3 protein: CASSSTGAPTDTQYF
clone size: NA; V gene: TRBV28; D gene: NA; J gene: TRBJ2-2; CDR3 DNA: TGTGCCAGCAGCACCCCCTACACCGGGGAGCTGTTTTTT; CDR3 protein: CASSTPYTGELFF
clone size: once; V gene: TRBV7-8; D gene: NA; J gene: TRBJ2-6; CDR3 DNA: TGTGCCAGCAGCTCGCGGGTAGCTGGGGCCAACGTCCTGACTTTC; CDR3 protein: CASSSRVAGANVLTF
clone size: NA; V gene: TRBV7-9; D gene: NA; J gene: TRBJ2-4; CDR3 DNA: TGTGCCAGCAGCTCCCTCGTAGAGGGGGCCAAAAACATTCAGTACTTC; CDR3 protein: CASSSLVEGAKNIQYF
clone size: once; V gene: TRBV7-9; D gene: TRBD1; J gene: TRBJ2-2; CDR3 DNA: TGTGCCAGCAGCGTCACAGGGGGCGCCAGGGTCGGGGAGCTGTTTTTT; CDR3 protein: CASSVTGGARVGELFF
clone size: NA; V gene: TRBV11-2; D gene: TRBD2; J gene: TRBJ2-7; CDR3 DNA: TGTGCCAGCAGCCTACTAGCGGGAGGAAACGAGCAGTACTTC; CDR3 protein: CASSLLAGGNEQYF
clone size: NA; V gene: TRBV27; D gene: NA; J gene: TRBJ1-1; CDR3 DNA: TGTGCCAGCAGTTTAAGGGTGGCCTCGAACACTGAAGCTTTCTTT; CDR3 protein: CASSLRVASNTEAFF
clone size: NA; V gene: TRBV15; D gene: NA; J gene: TRBJ2-1; CDR3 DNA: TGTGCCACCCGGGAGTACAATGAGCAGTTCTTC; CDR3 protein: CATREYNEQFF
clone size: NA; V gene: TRBV4-3; D gene: TRBD1; J gene: TRBJ2-5; CDR3 DNA: TGCGCCAGCAGCAGCGACAGGGGTAGCACCCGGACCCAGTACTTC; CDR3 protein: CASSSDRGSTRTQYF
clone size: NA; V gene: TRBV7-9; D gene: NA; J gene: TRBJ2-5; CDR3 DNA: TGTGCCAGCAATATCCCCGGAGAGACCCAGTACTTC; CDR3 protein: CASNIPGETQYF
clone size: NA; V gene: TRBV7-8; D gene: NA; J gene: TRBJ2-7; CDR3 DNA: TGTGCCAGCAGCTTAGATTATGGTCAGGAGGTGGTAGAGCAGTACTTC; CDR3 protein: CASSLDYGQEVVEQYF
clone size: NA; V gene: TRBV13; D gene: NA; J gene: TRBJ1-1; CDR3 DNA: TGTGCCAGCAGCTTATTACCCTGGACTGAAGCTTTCTTT; CDR3 protein: CASSLLPWTEAFF
clone size: NA; V gene: TRBV5-6; D gene: TRBD1; J gene: TRBJ1-2; CDR3 DNA: TGTGCCAGCAGCCGTGGCGCTAACGACAGGGGATATGGCTACACCTTC; CDR3 protein: CASSRGANDRGYGYTF
clone size: NA; V gene: TRBV4-2; D gene: TRBD2; J gene: TRBJ2-7; CDR3 DNA: TGTGCCAGCAGCCAAGGGACTAGCGGGATCTACGAGCAGTACTTC; CDR3 protein: CASSQGTSGIYEQYF
clone size: NA; V gene: TRBV4-1; D gene: TRBD2; J gene: TRBJ2-2; CDR3 DNA: TGCGCCAGCAGCCTTCTCGGGACTAAAACCGGGGAGCTGTTTTTT; CDR3 protein: CASSLLGTKTGELFF
clone size: NA; V gene: TRBV27; D gene: TRBD1; J gene: TRBJ2-1; CDR3 DNA: TGTGCCAGCAGTCCGGGACAGGGGAGGAATGAGCAGTTCTTC; CDR3 protein: CASSPGQGRNEQFF
clone size: NA; V gene: TRBV28; D gene: NA; J gene: TRBJ2-5; CDR3 DNA: TGTGCCAGCAGTTCAGAGAAAAGGGACGGCGGCGGGGAGACCCAGTACTTC; CDR3 protein: CASSSEKRDGGGETQYF